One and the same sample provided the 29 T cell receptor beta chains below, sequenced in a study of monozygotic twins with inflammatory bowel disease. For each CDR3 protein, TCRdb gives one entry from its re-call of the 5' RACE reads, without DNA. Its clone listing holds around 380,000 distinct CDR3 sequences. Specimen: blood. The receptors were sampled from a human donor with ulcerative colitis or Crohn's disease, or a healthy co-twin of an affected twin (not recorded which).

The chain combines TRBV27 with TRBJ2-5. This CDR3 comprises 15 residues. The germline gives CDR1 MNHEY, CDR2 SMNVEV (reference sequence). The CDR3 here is CASNLVVSIQETQYF.

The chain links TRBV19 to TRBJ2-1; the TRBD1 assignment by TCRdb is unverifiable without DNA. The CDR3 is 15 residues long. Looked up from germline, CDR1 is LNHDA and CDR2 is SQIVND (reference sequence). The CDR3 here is CASSVTSGTVNEQFF.

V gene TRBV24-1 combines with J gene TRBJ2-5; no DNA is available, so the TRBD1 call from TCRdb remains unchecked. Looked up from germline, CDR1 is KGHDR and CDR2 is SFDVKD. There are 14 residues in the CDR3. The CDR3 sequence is CATSDFNRGETQYF.

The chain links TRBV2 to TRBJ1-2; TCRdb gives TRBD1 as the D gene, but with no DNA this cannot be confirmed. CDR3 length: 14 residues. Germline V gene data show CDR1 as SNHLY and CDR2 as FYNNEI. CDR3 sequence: CASKRDRGPDGYTF.

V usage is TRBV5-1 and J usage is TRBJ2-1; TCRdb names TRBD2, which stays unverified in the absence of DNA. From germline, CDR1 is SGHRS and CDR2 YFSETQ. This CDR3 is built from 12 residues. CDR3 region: CASSSSPGEQFF.

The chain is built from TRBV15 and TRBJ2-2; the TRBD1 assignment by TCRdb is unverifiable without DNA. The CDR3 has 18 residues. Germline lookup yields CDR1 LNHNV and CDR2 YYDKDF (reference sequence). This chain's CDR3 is CATSRDRGQGALSGELFF. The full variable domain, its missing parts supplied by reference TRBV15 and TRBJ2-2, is DAMVIQNPRYQVTQFGKPVTLSCSQTLNHNVMYWYQQKSSQAPKLLFHYYDKDFNNEADTPDNFQSRRPNTSFCFLDIRSPGLGDTAMYLCATSRDRGQGALSGELFFGEGSRLTVL.

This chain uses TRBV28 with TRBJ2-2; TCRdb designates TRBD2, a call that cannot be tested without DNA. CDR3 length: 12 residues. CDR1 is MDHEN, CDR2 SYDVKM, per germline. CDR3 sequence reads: CASIGTREELFF.

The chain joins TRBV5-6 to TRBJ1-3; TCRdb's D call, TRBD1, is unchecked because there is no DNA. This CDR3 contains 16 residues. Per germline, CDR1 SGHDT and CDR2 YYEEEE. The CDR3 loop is CASSLLGRGAGNTIYF.

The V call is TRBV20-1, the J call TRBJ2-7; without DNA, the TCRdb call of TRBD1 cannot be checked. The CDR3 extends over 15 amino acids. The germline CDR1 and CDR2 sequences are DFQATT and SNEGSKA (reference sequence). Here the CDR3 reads CSAQRRGQGAAVQYF.

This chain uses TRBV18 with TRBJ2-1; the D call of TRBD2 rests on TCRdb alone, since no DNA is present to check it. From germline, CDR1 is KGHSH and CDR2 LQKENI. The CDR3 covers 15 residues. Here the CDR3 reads CASSSPRLVSLQQFF.

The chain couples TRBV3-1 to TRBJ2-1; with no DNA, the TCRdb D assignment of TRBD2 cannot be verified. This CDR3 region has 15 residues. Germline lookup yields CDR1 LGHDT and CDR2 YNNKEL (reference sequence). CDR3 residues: CASSQYGRVGDEQFF.

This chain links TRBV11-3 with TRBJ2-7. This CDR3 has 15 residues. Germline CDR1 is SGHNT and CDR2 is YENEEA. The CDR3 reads CASSLNPGGSYEQYF. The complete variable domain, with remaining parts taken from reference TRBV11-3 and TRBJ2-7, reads EAGVVQSPRYKIIEKKQPVAFWCNPISGHNTLYWYLQNLGQGPELLIRYENEEAVDDSQLPKDRFSAERLKGVDSTLKIQPAELGDSAVYLCASSLNPGGSYEQYFGPGTRLTVT.

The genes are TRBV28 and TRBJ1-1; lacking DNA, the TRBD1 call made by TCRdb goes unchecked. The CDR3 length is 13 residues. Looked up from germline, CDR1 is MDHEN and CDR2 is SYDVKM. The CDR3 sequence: CASTGQGMAEAFF.

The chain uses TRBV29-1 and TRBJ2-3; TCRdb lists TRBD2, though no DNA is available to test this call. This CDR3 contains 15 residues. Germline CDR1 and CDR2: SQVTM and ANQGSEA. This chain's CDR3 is CSGKPTSGRSDTQYF.

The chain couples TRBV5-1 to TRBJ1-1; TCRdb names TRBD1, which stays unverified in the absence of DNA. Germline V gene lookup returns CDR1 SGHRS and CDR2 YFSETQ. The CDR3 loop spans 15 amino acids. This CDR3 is CASSFSGPPGTEAFF. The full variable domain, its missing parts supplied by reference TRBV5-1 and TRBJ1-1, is KAGVTQTPRYLIKTRGQQVTLSCSPISGHRSVSWYQQTPGQGLQFLFEYFSETQRNKGNFPGRFSGRQFSNSRSEMNVSTLELGDSALYLCASSFSGPPGTEAFFGQGTRLTVV.

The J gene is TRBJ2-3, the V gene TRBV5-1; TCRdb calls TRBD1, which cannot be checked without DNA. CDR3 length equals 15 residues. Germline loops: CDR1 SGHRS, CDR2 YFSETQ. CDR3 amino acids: CASSLSAGGTDTQYF.

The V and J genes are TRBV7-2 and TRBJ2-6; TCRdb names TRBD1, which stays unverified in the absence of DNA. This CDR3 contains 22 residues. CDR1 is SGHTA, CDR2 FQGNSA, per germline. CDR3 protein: CASSLPPRKETGYMFGANVLTF.

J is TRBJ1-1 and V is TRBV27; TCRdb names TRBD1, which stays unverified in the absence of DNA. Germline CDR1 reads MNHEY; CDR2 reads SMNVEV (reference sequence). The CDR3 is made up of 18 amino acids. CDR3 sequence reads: CASSPDRWKNRGGTEAFF.

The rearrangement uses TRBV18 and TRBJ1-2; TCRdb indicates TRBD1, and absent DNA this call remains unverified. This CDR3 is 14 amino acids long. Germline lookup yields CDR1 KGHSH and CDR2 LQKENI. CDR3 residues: CASSPGQGSDGYTF.

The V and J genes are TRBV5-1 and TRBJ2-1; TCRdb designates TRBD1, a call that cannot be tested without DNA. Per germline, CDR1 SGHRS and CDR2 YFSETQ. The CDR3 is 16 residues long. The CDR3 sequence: CASSLGGGQGYNEQFF.

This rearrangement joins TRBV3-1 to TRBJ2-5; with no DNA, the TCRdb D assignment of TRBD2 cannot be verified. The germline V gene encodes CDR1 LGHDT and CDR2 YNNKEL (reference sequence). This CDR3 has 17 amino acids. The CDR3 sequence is CASSQGTSGGAGETQYF.

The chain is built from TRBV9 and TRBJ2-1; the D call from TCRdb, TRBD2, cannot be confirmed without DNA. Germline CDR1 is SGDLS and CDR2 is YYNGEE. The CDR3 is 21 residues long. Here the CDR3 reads CASSVRNRGGFSGSPYNEQFF.

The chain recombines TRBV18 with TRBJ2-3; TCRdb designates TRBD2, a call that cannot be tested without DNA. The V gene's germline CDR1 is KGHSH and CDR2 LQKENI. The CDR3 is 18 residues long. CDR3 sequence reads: CASSPTYGASGGTDTQYF. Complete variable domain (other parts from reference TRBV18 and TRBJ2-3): NAGVMQNPRHLVRRRGQEARLRCSPMKGHSHVYWYRQLPEEGLKFMVYLQKENIIDESGMPKERFSAEFPKEGPSILRIQQVVRGDSAAYFCASSPTYGASGGTDTQYFGPGTRLTVL.

The CDR3 sequence is CASSSPRGLNTGELFF. The chain links TRBV7-9 to TRBJ2-2; the D call from TCRdb, TRBD1, cannot be confirmed without DNA. The CDR3 is made up of 16 amino acids. Germline CDR1 and CDR2: SEHNR and FQNEAQ (reference sequence).

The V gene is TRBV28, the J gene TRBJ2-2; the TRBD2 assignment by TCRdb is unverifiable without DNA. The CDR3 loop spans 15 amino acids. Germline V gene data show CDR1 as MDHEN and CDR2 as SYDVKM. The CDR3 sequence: CATHTGGPGTGELFF. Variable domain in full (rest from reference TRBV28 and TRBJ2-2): DVKVTQSSRYLVKRTGEKVFLECVQDMDHENMFWYRQDPGLGLRLIYFSYDVKMKEKGDIPEGYSVSREKKERFSLILESASTNQTSMYLCATHTGGPGTGELFFGEGSRLTVL.

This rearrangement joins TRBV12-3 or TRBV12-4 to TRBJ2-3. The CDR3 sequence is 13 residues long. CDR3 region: CASRRLNPDTQYF.

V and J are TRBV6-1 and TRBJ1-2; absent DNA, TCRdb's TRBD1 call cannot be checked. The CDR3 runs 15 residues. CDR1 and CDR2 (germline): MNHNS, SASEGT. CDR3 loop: CASSDWGGGSYGYTF.

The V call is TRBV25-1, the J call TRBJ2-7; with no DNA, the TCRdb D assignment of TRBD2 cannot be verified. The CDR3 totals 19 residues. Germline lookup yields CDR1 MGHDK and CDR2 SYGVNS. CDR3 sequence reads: CASSGRGTGRREGPYEQYF.

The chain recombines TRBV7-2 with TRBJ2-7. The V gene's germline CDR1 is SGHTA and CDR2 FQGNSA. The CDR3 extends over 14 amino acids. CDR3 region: CASSLGEVTYEQYF.